These 17 T cell receptor beta chains were sequenced from one sample in a study of beta chain features in type 1 diabetes. Every bit of the isolated RNA underwent reverse transcription, so sequencing read expressed TCRB transcripts. Assay: immunoSEQ multiplex PCR; the TCRdb copy retains only in-frame clones and omits some. The sample holds some 500,000 clones, over 10% seen once. The specimen was naive CD4+ T cells from blood. Receptors were obtained from a young woman in good health.

A few counts support this clone. This rearrangement joins TRBV23-1 to TRBJ2-4; 9 nucleotides align to TRBD1. TRBV23-1 falls under the ORF class, with uncertain function. The J segment lost 7 bases and the V segment lost 0 bases, leaving 7 bases of the junction unmatched. This CDR3 region has 16 residues. In nucleotides, the CDR3 is TGCGCCAGCAGTCAATCTGACAGGGGGAGAGGTAACATTCAGTACTTC. Residues: CASSQSDRGRGNIQYF.

The chain combines TRBV7-3 with TRBJ2-3; TRBD2 matches 7 bases. The junction had 4 bases not matched to a gene; V was cut back by 4 bases and J by 6 bases. The CDR3 has 13 amino acids. In germline, CDR1 is SGHTA, CDR2 FQGTGA. The CDR3 DNA sequence: TGTGCCAGCAGCTACCGACTAGCTGATACGCAGTATTTT. This sequence encodes CASSYRLADTQYF.

The J gene is TRBJ1-2, the V gene TRBV10-3; TRBD1 agrees at 9 bases. V trimming: 0 bases; J trimming: 14 bases; junction bases outside the gene matches: 10. The V gene's germline CDR1 is ENHRY and CDR2 SYGVKD. CDR3 length equals 14 residues. DNA for the CDR3: TGTGCCATCAGTGAGTCGGGGGACAGGGTTAAAGAAACCTTC. As protein: CAISESGDRVKETF.

The chain joins TRBV19 to TRBJ2-7; TRBD1 aligns across 8 bases. The CDR3 loop spans 14 amino acids. Germline assignment: CDR1 LNHDA and CDR2 SQIVND (reference sequence). Losses at the gene ends were 5 bases for V and 3 bases for J; bases not matched to a gene: 6. The CDR3 DNA is TGTGCCAGTAGTGCGACAGGGGAAGGCTACGAGCAGTACTTC. Translated: CASSATGEGYEQYF. The entire variable domain, with the rest obtained from reference TRBV19 and TRBJ2-7, is as follows: DGGITQSPKYLFRKEGQNVTLSCEQNLNHDAMYWYRQDPGQGLRLIYYSQIVNDFQKGDIAEGYSVSREKKESFPLTVTSAQKNPTAFYLCASSATGEGYEQYFGPGTRLTVT.

This clone came up a few times. The chain recombines TRBV29-1 with TRBJ1-2, with D maybe TRBD1 (5 bases). Germline CDR1 is SQVTM and CDR2 is ANQGSEA. Trimming stripped 1 base from V and 8 bases from J, with 8 bases between. This CDR3 contains 11 residues. CDR3 loop: CSVEGTNGYTF. In nucleotides, the CDR3 is TGCAGCGTTGAAGGGACAAACGGCTACACCTTC.

This clone showed up just a few times. The gene calls are TRBV30 and TRBJ2-1, with D uncertain. Trimming removed 5 bases at V and 3 bases at J, with 11 bases between. Germline V gene lookup returns CDR1 GTSNPN and CDR2 SVGIG (reference sequence). The CDR3 spans 13 residues. CDR3 DNA sequence: TGTGCCTGGGTCCCCCGGGTCTACAATGAGCAGTTCTTC. Its translation is CAWVPRVYNEQFF.

The chain carries TRBV7-9 and TRBJ1-3; D unclear. Germline V gives CDR1 SEHNR, CDR2 FQNEAQ (reference sequence). V lost 4 bases, J lost 0 bases, and 10 bases lay in between. The CDR3 length is 15 residues. CDR3 in DNA: TGTGCCAGCAGCTCCCGGCGGGGCTCTGGAAACACCATATATTTT. Its protein is CASSSRRGSGNTIYF.

The chain recombines TRBV9 with TRBJ1-2, with D perhaps matching TRBD1 (5 bases). CDR3 length equals 16 residues. The V end was cut by 0 bases, the J end by 8 bases, with 20 bases between. CDR1 SGDLS and CDR2 YYNGEE come from the germline V gene. CDR3 loop: CASSVVGQGASYGYTF. CDR3 coding DNA: TGTGCCAGCAGCGTAGTGGGGCAGGGAGCTTCGTACGGCTACACCTTC.

CDR3 protein: CASSLVERERSDTQYF. In DNA, the CDR3 is TGTGCCAGCAGCTTAGTAGAGCGGGAGCGGTCGGATACGCAGTATTTT. V is TRBV7-9 and J is TRBJ2-3, with TRBD2 matching over 8 bases. CDR1 is SEHNR and CDR2 is FQNEAQ in the germline V gene (reference sequence). The CDR3 totals 16 residues. After removal of 1 base from V and 6 bases from J, the junction contained 9 bases not matched to a gene.

There are a few counts of this clone. Additional DNA sequences in this sample encode the identical CDR3. V gene TRBV18 combines with J gene TRBJ2-3; D is uncertain. The germline V and J ends were trimmed by 3 bases and 4 bases, with 8 bases remaining between them. The germline CDR1 and CDR2 sequences are KGHSH and LQKENI. CDR3 size: 13 residues. The CDR3 region has the DNA TGTGCCAGCTCACCCCCAAGCTCAGATACGCAGTATTTT. Protein product: CASSPPSSDTQYF.

The chain uses TRBV29-1 and TRBJ1-2; a weak D match, TRBD1 (5 bases). CDR3 length equals 11 residues. V gave up 5 bases and J gave up 6 bases, with 10 bases separating them. Germline-derived CDR1 and CDR2 are SQVTM and ANQGSEA. The CDR3 sequence is CSVSRGHGYTF. DNA of the CDR3: TGCAGCGTTTCCCGGGGCCATGGCTACACCTTC.

The chain has TRBV5-6 and TRBJ2-7, with D perhaps matching TRBD2 (5 bases). This CDR3 spans 14 amino acids. Between the trimmed V and J ends, which lost 4 bases and 3 bases, there was a span of 14 bases. Germline CDR1 and CDR2: SGHDT and YYEEEE. The CDR3, as DNA: TGTGCCAGCAGCGCAAAAAGCGAGGGCTACGAGCAGTACGTC. Protein sequence: CASSAKSEGYEQYV.

The chain recombines TRBV4-1 with TRBJ1-5; possible D gene TRBD1, 5 bases. This CDR3 contains 16 residues. Looked up from germline, CDR1 is MGHRA and CDR2 is YSYEKL. The ends were cut back, 1 base at V and 5 bases at J, with 15 bases in the middle. The CDR3 region is CASSQGGTNGDQPQHF. The DNA for the CDR3 is TGCGCCAGCAGCCAAGGGGGGACCAACGGGGATCAGCCCCAGCATTTT.

This rearrangement joins TRBV9 to TRBJ1-4; no clear D. In germline, CDR1 is SGDLS, CDR2 YYNGEE. V was clipped by 1 base and J by 7 bases, with 14 bases between them. CDR3 length: 15 residues. The CDR3 spells CASSVLGSIGEKLFF. For the CDR3, the DNA is TGTGCCAGCAGCGTATTGGGGTCAATAGGTGAAAAACTGTTTTTT.

This clone was observed a few times. This sequence joins TRBV2 and TRBJ2-7; TRBD2 might be the D (6 bases). Germline CDR1 reads SNHLY; CDR2 reads FYNNEI. CDR3 length equals 12 residues. The ends were cut back, 4 bases at V and 9 bases at J, with 13 bases in the middle. The CDR3 region has the DNA TGTGCCAGCAGTGCGGGGGACGGAGCGCAGTACTTC. As protein: CASSAGDGAQYF.

This rearrangement joins TRBV7-3 to TRBJ2-7; D might be TRBD1 (5 bases). There are 12 residues in the CDR3. The V gene's germline CDR1 is SGHTA and CDR2 FQGTGA. Trimming removed 5 bases at V and 6 bases at J, with 11 bases between. CDR3 nucleotides: TGTGCCAGCAGCGCGGTAGGGGTCGAGCAGTACTTC. Protein product: CASSAVGVEQYF.

This clone appeared a few times. This chain uses TRBV7-3 with TRBJ2-1; the D gene is possibly TRBD1 (6 bases). The CDR3 length is 16 residues. Trimming removed 3 bases from V and 0 bases from J, with 12 bases in between. Germline V CDR1 and CDR2: SGHTA, FQGTGA. CDR3 region: CASSFQGTSSYNEQFF. Written as DNA, the CDR3 is TGTGCCAGCAGCTTTCAGGGGACGAGCTCCTACAATGAGCAGTTCTTC.